The entry below gives a single T cell receptor beta chain sequence along with its context. It has no known antigen specificity. Base qualities are not recorded, but no much larger clone differs from it by a single base. The data stem from a study of blood T cell repertoires in COVID-19 (dated by TCRdb to the early 2020s). A note on the overall study: Samples covering the acute and convalescent phases of COVID-19 were provided by collaborators in the United States, Italy and Spain. HLA class I and class II types, where available, came from metadata supplied by the sample provider rather than from assay-based typing. The repertoires were released in a freely available public database meant as a resource for research on the immune response to SARS-CoV-2. Subjects who had been exposed to COVID-19, were actively infected with it, or had recovered from it provided the deeply sampled blood TCRbeta repertoires that made up the dataset. The material from the prospective study consisted of cDNA or gDNA derived from T cells, B-cell-depleted T cells, or PBMCs. The samples were drawn from the first 160 participants of the ongoing ImmuneRACE study and from 1,254 subjects provided by 6 global collaborators. The sample metadata nearly always contained a de-identified subject ID, COVID-19 status, age in years and sex.

TCRbeta CDR3 regions were amplified from genomic DNA using the immunoSEQ Assay, a bias-controlled multiplex PCR. Concerning the study's data processing: The number of nucleated cells in each sample was estimated from the amplification of reference gene primers within the assay. Sequence reads were collapsed and filtered to measure the absolute abundance of every unique TCRbeta CDR3 rearrangement. For each sample, productive Simpson clonality was calculated by taking the square root of Simpson's diversity index across productive rearrangements. TCRdb limited this immuneACCESS table to in-frame rearrangements with V and J called. A share of clones is missing; checked studies link under half to unresolved V genes, and the rest is unexplained. V and J calls and clone size come straight from that table; D and trimming were deduced from the DNA. The sample table contains a few hundred thousand clones; only one count was recorded for roughly 90% of them. Together, the top ten hold roughly 6.7% of the sample.

General study outcomes and caveats: The amount of clinical and demographic metadata varied by source and participant and was provided uncurated.

Samples from volunteer blood donors who had recovered from COVID-19 were contributed by a second Seattle source. Each collaborating institution followed its own protocols to collect whole blood in K2EDTA tubes. For TCRbeta analysis, collaborators shipped samples in one of three forms: frozen whole blood, isolated PBMCs, or DNA extracted from either of those sample types. CDR1 and CDR2 are read off the germline V gene as MGHRA and YSYEKL. Counted from cysteine to phenylalanine, this CDR3 has 16 amino acids. Left in the record is the CDR3 DNA by itself, 48 bases read in frame from the first base. At the junction V is shortened by 1 base and J by 3 bases; bases outside the gene matches: 5.

The TCR sequence derives from a man aged 18 to 30 who had recovered from COVID-19. Material: peripheral blood. The chain uses TRBV4-1 and TRBJ2-1; 8 central bases correspond to TRBD1. At the DNA level, the sequence is TGCGCCAGCAGCCAAGTCACCGGGACAGGCTACAATGAGCAGTTCTTC. It is translated as CASSQVTGTGYNEQFF.